This record looks at one TCR beta chain sequence and its context. Random-hexamer reverse transcription was applied to roughly 0.45 to 1 ug RNA. It was immunoSEQ multiplex PCR that amplified TCR beta CDR3 across 54 Vbeta and 13 Jbeta. MiXCR, applied by TCRdb to the immunoSEQ multiplex PCR reads, yields one record per CDR3 protein. The table lists approximately 200,000 distinct CDR3 sequences, around 95% of them singletons. These data are taken from a study of CD8 T cells in Susac syndrome. There are 13 residues in the CDR3. Germline V lookup: CDR1 DFQATT, CDR2 SNEGSKA (reference sequence). After removal of 5 bases from V and 4 bases from J, the junction contained 5 bases not matched to a gene. CD8+ and CD4+ T cells from blood underwent TCR beta sequencing. TEMRA cells were enriched by FACS, and CD4+ and CD8+ T cells were negatively isolated.

Sequences were obtained from CD4+ T cells from PBMCs. This receptor was obtained from a human donor with multiple sclerosis. The chain employs TRBV20-1 and TRBJ2-5, with TRBD1 identical over 9 bases. This CDR3 reads CSARDRAAETQYF. In DNA, the CDR3 is TGCAGTGCTCGGGACAGGGCGGCAGAGACCCAGTACTTC.